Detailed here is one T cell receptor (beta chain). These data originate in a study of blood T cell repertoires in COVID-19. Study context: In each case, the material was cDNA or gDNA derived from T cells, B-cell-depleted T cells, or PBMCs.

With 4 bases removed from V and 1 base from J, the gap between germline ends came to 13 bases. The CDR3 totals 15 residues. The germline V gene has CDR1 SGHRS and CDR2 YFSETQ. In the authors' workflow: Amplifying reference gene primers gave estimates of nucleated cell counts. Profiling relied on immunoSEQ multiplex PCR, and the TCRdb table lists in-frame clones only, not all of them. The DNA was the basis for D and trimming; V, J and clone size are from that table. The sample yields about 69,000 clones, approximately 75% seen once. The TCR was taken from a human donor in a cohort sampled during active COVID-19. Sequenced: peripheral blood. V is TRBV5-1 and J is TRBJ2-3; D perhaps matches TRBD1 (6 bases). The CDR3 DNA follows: TGCGCCAGCAGCCTGGGACAACCCGGCACAGATACGCAGTATTTT. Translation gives CASSLGQPGTDTQYF.